Following are 9 T cell receptor beta chains from one sample sequenced in a study of tumor-infiltrating lymphocytes in primary liver carcinoma. The approximately 17-34 mg bulk tissue piece was not sorted before simultaneous RNA and DNA extraction. Production of TCR beta cDNA used 500 ng total RNA together with a constant-region primer. For TCR beta, libraries were produced by three nested multiplex PCR rounds using slightly modified ARM-PCR. The first two PCR rounds used TRBV1-TRBV30 primers with a Cbeta primer, approximately 10 cycles each. TCRdb reprocessed the multiplex PCR reads with MiXCR, giving one entry per CDR3 protein. The table includes roughly 55,000 distinct CDR3 sequences, about two thirds detected once. Material: liver tumor tissue from sampling region 2. Subset indicated: tumor region T2, inferior pole. These receptors all stem from a man aged 40-55 years with primary liver carcinoma and hepatitis B virus infection.

On this clonotype itself: The junction departs from the called germline gene at one end, perhaps through a read error. The V gene is TRBV12-3 or TRBV12-4, the J gene TRBJ2-2, with 9 bases matching TRBD1. The CDR3 totals 18 residues. The CDR3 loop reads CASSFMGHRGPGTWELFF. DNA of the CDR3: TGTGCTAGCAGTTTTATGGGACACAGGGGGCCAGGAACCTGGGAGCTGTTTTTT.

This clonotype was detected once. The chain combines TRBV9 with TRBJ2-7; 9 bases match TRBD2. V lost 4 bases, J lost 3 bases, and 8 bases stayed unmatched. The germline CDR1 and CDR2 sequences are SGDLS and YYNGEE. The CDR3 has 15 residues. The CDR3 loop is CASSSGSGRYYEQYF. CDR3 sequence (DNA): TGTGCCAGCAGCTCCGGAAGCGGGAGGTACTACGAGCAGTACTTC.

V usage is TRBV5-1 and J usage is TRBJ2-3; D is undetermined. The CDR3 has 14 amino acids. Trimming cost V 0 bases and J 0 bases, with 5 bases left between them. Germline V gene sequence: CDR1 SGHRS, CDR2 YFSETQ. The CDR3 nucleotides are TGCGCCAGCAGCTTGGGCCATAGCACAGATACGCAGTATTTT. Translating it yields CASSLGHSTDTQYF.

Concerning this clonotype itself: One junction end disagrees with the germline gene, perhaps due to a read error. This rearrangement joins TRBV6-1 to TRBJ1-4; no reliable D call. The CDR3 sequence is 14 residues long. The germline V gene has CDR1 MNHNS and CDR2 SASEGT. CDR3 sequence: CVSSAGWSNEKLFF. CDR3 in DNA: TGTGTCAGCAGTGCCGGGTGGTCTAATGAAAAACTGTTTTTT.

A note on this clonotype: The missing conserved phenylalanine or tryptophan at the end of this CDR3 makes a read error likely. The DNA is left out, because the CDR3 cannot be placed on it with certainty; the CDR3 is given as TCRdb lists it. CDR3 sequence: CASGLTLGGANTGELLC. The chain has TRBV11-2 and TRBJ2-2; the table gives TRBD2 as D, unverified against the DNA. The CDR3 extends over 17 residues, inclusive of both ends. The germline CDR1 and CDR2 sequences are SGHAT and FQNNGV.

This clonotype was picked up one time. The missing conserved phenylalanine or tryptophan at the end of this CDR3 makes a read error likely. The V gene is TRBV4-3, the J gene TRBJ2-1; D not certain. The CDR3 loop spans 16 amino acids. The germline V and J ends were trimmed by 0 bases and 4 bases, with 13 bases remaining between them. The germline CDR1 and CDR2 sequences are LGHNA and YSLEER. The CDR3: CASSQDPDSEYNEQFL. In DNA form, the CDR3 reads TGCGCCAGCAGCCAAGATCCCGACTCAGAATACAATGAGCAGTTCCTC.

The V and J genes are TRBV10-3 and TRBJ1-2; perhaps TRBD1 as D (6 bases). The V and J ends lost 10 bases and 6 bases respectively, with 18 bases between them. In germline, CDR1 is ENHRY, CDR2 SYGVKD. The length of the CDR3 is 13 residues. CDR3 coding DNA: TGTGCCACCAGATATGGGGGCCTAAATGGCTACACCTTC. Its protein is CATRYGGLNGYTF.

This clonotype was found many times. As DNA, the CDR3 is TGTGCCAGCAGGGCAAGTGTCGTAGGGAGCTCCTACGAGCAGTACTTC. It specifies CASRASVVGSSYEQYF. The chain is built from TRBV6-1 and TRBJ2-7; D possibly corresponds to TRBD2 (5 bases). V was pared by 6 bases and J by 0 bases, with 18 bases between. Germline-derived CDR1 and CDR2 are MNHNS and SASEGT. This CDR3 has 16 amino acids.

In the case of this clonotype: Germline is not matched at one junction end, which may reflect a read error. The J gene is TRBJ2-2, the V gene TRBV11-1; D possibly corresponds to TRBD2 (6 bases). This CDR3 has 15 residues. CDR1 is SGHAT, CDR2 FQDESV, per germline (reference sequence). CDR3 residues: CARSILEGGPPELFF. CDR3 DNA: TGTGCCCGCAGCATACTAGAGGGAGGCCCCCCCGAACTGTTTTTT.